Below are 28 T cell receptor beta chains sequenced from a single sample in a study of CD8+ T cells in alopecia areata. Treatment specified: oral pan-JAK inhibitor, 5-10 mg twice daily. cDNA serving as the sequencing template came from extracted, reverse transcribed RNA. Method: immunoSEQ multiplex PCR; TCRdb's copy keeps in-frame clones and lacks some. Here the sample spans around 190,000 clones, around three fifths being singletons. Sequencing used CD4+ T cells sorted from blood, obtained at week 4, from a patient treated with tofacitinib. Receptors originate from a human donor with alopecia areata.

The V gene is TRBV10-2, the J gene TRBJ1-1; 7 bases fit TRBD1. The CDR3 is 17 residues long. Losses at the gene ends were 8 bases for V and 2 bases for J; bases not matched to a gene: 17. The germline CDR1 and CDR2 sequences are WSHSY and SAAADI. The CDR3 DNA reads as TGCGCCAGCTCCAGAGCCCGGACAGGTATACAAAACACTGAAGCTTTCTTT. It codes for CASSRARTGIQNTEAFF.

The chain employs TRBV4-2 and TRBJ1-6; D call uncertain. In germline, CDR1 is LGHNA, CDR2 YNFKEQ. CDR3 length: 17 amino acids. V was clipped by 1 base and J by 5 bases, with 15 bases between them. CDR3 DNA sequence: TGTGCCAGCAGCCAAGCCAGGAATATGGTAGATAATTCACCCCTCCACTTT. This sequence encodes CASSQARNMVDNSPLHF.

V is TRBV5-1 and J is TRBJ2-1; D gene ambiguous. Trimming cost V 0 bases and J 0 bases, with 7 bases left between them. The CDR3 extends over 15 amino acids. Looked up from germline, CDR1 is SGHRS and CDR2 is YFSETQ. The CDR3 spells CASSLVVDSYNEQFF. In DNA form, the CDR3 reads TGCGCCAGCAGCTTGGTAGTAGACTCCTACAATGAGCAGTTCTTC. The full variable domain, rest sourced from reference TRBV5-1 and TRBJ2-1, is KAGVTQTPRYLIKTRGQQVTLSCSPISGHRSVSWYQQTPGQGLQFLFEYFSETQRNKGNFPGRFSGRQFSNSRSEMNVSTLELGDSALYLCASSLVVDSYNEQFFGPGTRLTVL.

The genes are TRBV30 and TRBJ1-6; 7 bases map to TRBD1. The CDR3 length is 15 residues. The trim removed 8 bases at V and 11 bases at J, leaving 18 bases unmatched. Per the germline V gene, CDR1 is GTSNPN and CDR2 is SVGIG (reference sequence). The CDR3 DNA reads as TGTGCCGGTGCATTTGCGGGGACAGCACGTCCACCCCTCCACTTT. It yields the protein CAGAFAGTARPPLHF.

This clone was seen a few times. The chain combines TRBV6-5 with TRBJ2-1; 11 nucleotides agree with TRBD2. CDR3 length: 15 residues. Per the germline V gene, CDR1 is MNHEY and CDR2 is SVGAGI. After removal of 0 bases from V and 11 bases from J, the junction contained 6 bases not matched to a gene. DNA for the CDR3: TGTGCCAGCAGTTACTCGAAGCTAGCGGGGGGACAGCAGTTCTTC. Residues: CASSYSKLAGGQQFF.

The rearrangement uses TRBV6-5 and TRBJ1-2; 8 positions agree with TRBD1. CDR3 length equals 13 residues. The ends lost 6 bases at V and 6 bases at J; junction bases unmatched: 6. The germline V gene has CDR1 MNHEY and CDR2 SVGAGI. CDR3 in amino acids: CASRRQGTNGYTF. CDR3 coding DNA: TGTGCCAGCAGGAGACAGGGGACAAATGGCTACACCTTC.

The chain joins TRBV6-5 to TRBJ2-7; TRBD1 is a possible D gene (5 bases). Germline-derived CDR1 and CDR2 are MNHEY and SVGAGI. CDR3 length equals 12 residues. The V gene lost 5 bases and the J gene lost 4 bases, with 9 bases spanning the gap. The CDR3 protein is CASSKQGYEQYF. The DNA for the CDR3 is TGTGCCAGCAGTAAGCAGGGTTACGAGCAGTACTTC.

This chain uses TRBV19 with TRBJ2-3; TRBD2 might be the D (6 bases). With 5 bases removed from V and 0 bases from J, the gap between germline ends came to 15 bases. Germline CDR1 is LNHDA and CDR2 is SQIVND (reference sequence). CDR3 length: 16 amino acids. This CDR3 reads CASSPPGLISTDTQYF. CDR3 nucleotides: TGTGCCAGTAGTCCCCCGGGACTTATAAGCACAGATACGCAGTATTTT.

V gene TRBV23-1 combines with J gene TRBJ1-2; D unclear. TRBV23-1 is an ORF; its function is uncertain. Trimming removed 0 bases at V and 4 bases at J, with 9 bases between. The CDR3 is made up of 14 amino acids. The CDR3 sequence: CASSQSNRLYGYTF. CDR3 bases: TGCGCCAGCAGTCAATCTAATCGGCTCTATGGCTACACCTTC.

The chain couples TRBV5-6 to TRBJ2-3; the D gene is possibly TRBD1 (6 bases). V was shortened by 0 bases and J by 5 bases, with 7 bases between the two germline ends. CDR1 and CDR2 (germline): SGHDT, YYEEEE. The CDR3 consists of 13 residues. CDR3 coding DNA: TGTGCCAGCAGCTTGGCAGGGGTAGATACGCAGTATTTT. It encodes CASSLAGVDTQYF. The whole variable domain, filled in from reference TRBV5-6 and TRBJ2-3, reads DAGVTQSPTHLIKTRGQQVTLRCSPKSGHDTVSWYQQALGQGPQFIFQYYEEEERQRGNFPDRFSGHQFPNYSSELNVNALLLGDSALYLCASSLAGVDTQYFGPGTRLTVL.

CDR3 in amino acids: CAWMAALNTEAFF. CDR3 bases: TGTGCCTGGATGGCAGCCCTGAACACTGAAGCTTTCTTT. The rearrangement links TRBV30 to TRBJ1-1; D remains unclear. This CDR3 comprises 13 residues. The V end was cut by 4 bases, the J end by 0 bases, with 9 bases between. Germline V CDR1 and CDR2: GTSNPN, SVGIG (reference sequence).

The gene calls are TRBV7-8 and TRBJ1-2, with D possibly matching TRBD1 (5 bases). Trimming took off 5 bases at V and 6 bases at J, with 19 bases between the two ends. The CDR3 extends over 15 amino acids. Germline V gene data show CDR1 as SGHVS and CDR2 as FQNEAQ. The CDR3 region has the DNA TGTGCCAGCAGCCCTCTCGTCAGCAGGGCAGATGGCTACACCTTC. It yields the protein CASSPLVSRADGYTF.

This clone was detected only a few times. The V gene is TRBV7-2, the J gene TRBJ2-7; TRBD1 might be the D (6 bases). The CDR3 is 15 amino acids. V lost 1 base, J lost 0 bases, and 10 bases lay in between. In germline, CDR1 is SGHTA, CDR2 FQGNSA. CDR3 region: CASSLEWGPSYEQYF. The DNA for the CDR3 is TGTGCCAGCAGCTTAGAATGGGGGCCCTCCTACGAGCAGTACTTC.

In this sample, this clone turned up a few times. The chain combines TRBV5-1 with TRBJ1-2; D gene uncertain. The germline V and J ends were trimmed by 0 bases and 4 bases, with 7 bases remaining between them. The CDR3 length is 13 residues. Germline values: CDR1 SGHRS, CDR2 YFSETQ. This CDR3 is CASSLGQTYGYTF. The CDR3 region has the DNA TGCGCCAGCAGCTTGGGGCAGACCTATGGCTACACCTTC.

This clone has only one observation. This sequence joins TRBV9 and TRBJ2-5; D tentatively reads TRBD1 or TRBD2 (5 bases each). Germline assignment: CDR1 SGDLS and CDR2 YYNGEE. This CDR3 spans 17 amino acids. The V end was cut by 0 bases, the J end by 5 bases, with 20 bases between. CDR3 DNA: TGTGCCAGCAGCGTAGGACGGGGCGCCAACACGCCCGAGACCCAGTACTTC. This encodes CASSVGRGANTPETQYF. The full variable domain, rest sourced from reference TRBV9 and TRBJ2-5, is DSGVTQTPKHLITATGQRVTLRCSPRSGDLSVYWYQQSLDQGLQFLIQYYNGEERAKGNILERFSAQQFPDLHSELNLSSLELGDSALYFCASSVGRGANTPETQYFGPGTRLLVL.

This chain uses TRBV7-2 with TRBJ1-1; possible D gene TRBD1, 6 bases. Germline CDR1 and CDR2: SGHTA and FQGNSA. The CDR3 consists of 13 residues. V lost 5 bases and J 9 bases, leaving 16 bases between the germline ends. The DNA for the CDR3 is TGTGCCAGCAGCCCGCGGACCAGGGACAAAGCTTTCTTT. Translation: CASSPRTRDKAFF.

The V gene is TRBV11-2, the J gene TRBJ1-2; TRBD1 is a possible D gene (5 bases). With 0 bases removed from V and 8 bases from J, the gap between germline ends came to 10 bases. Germline V CDR1 and CDR2: SGHAT, FQNNGV. The CDR3 has 13 residues. The CDR3, as DNA: TGTGCCAGCAGCTTAGATCGGGGCAGCGGCTACACCTTC. Residues: CASSLDRGSGYTF.

This chain uses TRBV6-5 with TRBJ2-1; perhaps TRBD1 as D (5 bases). Trimming left V 4 bases short and J 10 bases short, with 8 bases between. CDR3 size: 11 residues. Germline values: CDR1 MNHEY, CDR2 SVGAGI. In nucleotides, the CDR3 is TGTGCCAGCAGTTCCCGGACAGAGCAGTTCTTC. It encodes CASSSRTEQFF.

This clone was recorded a few times. CDR3 protein: CSGQAAQGAGYGYTF. Written as DNA, the CDR3 is TGCAGCGGCCAAGCCGCCCAGGGGGCTGGCTATGGCTACACCTTC. The V gene is TRBV29-1, the J gene TRBJ1-2; 8 bases are shared with TRBD1. CDR1 is SQVTM and CDR2 is ANQGSEA in the germline V gene. CDR3 size: 15 residues. Germline trimming cut 7 bases from V and 4 bases from J; bases unmatched to any gene: 14.

The chain joins TRBV10-3 to TRBJ1-2, with D uncertain. Germline V gene lookup returns CDR1 ENHRY and CDR2 SYGVKD. V dropped 10 bases and J dropped 4 bases, with 19 bases sitting between them. The CDR3 covers 14 residues. The CDR3 coding sequence is TGTGCCACCCAGATGGGTGGGGAGGGCTATGGCTACACCTTC. Translating it yields CATQMGGEGYGYTF.

The V gene is TRBV2, the J gene TRBJ1-2, with D perhaps TRBD1 (6 bases). Trimming cost V 7 bases and J 2 bases, with 11 bases left between them. Germline V gene data show CDR1 as SNHLY and CDR2 as FYNNEI. CDR3 size: 13 residues. The CDR3 spells CASTWGRNYGYTF. The CDR3, as DNA: TGTGCCAGCACCTGGGGGCGGAACTATGGCTACACCTTC.

This sequence joins TRBV19 and TRBJ2-5; TRBD1 might be the D (5 bases). The CDR3 has 14 amino acids. Between the trimmed V and J ends, which lost 5 bases and 7 bases, there was a span of 17 bases. Germline CDR1 and CDR2: LNHDA and SQIVND (reference sequence). The CDR3 region has the DNA TGTGCCAGTAGTGAAGGTCCAGGGTCGGCGACCCAGTACTTC. Translated, it gives CASSEGPGSATQYF.

Worth noting for this clone: This specimen includes other DNA sequences encoding the same CDR3. The chain recombines TRBV6-5 with TRBJ1-2; possibly TRBD1 for D (5 bases). The CDR3 is 12 residues long. V was pared by 6 bases and J by 5 bases, with 10 bases between. Per the germline V gene, CDR1 is MNHEY and CDR2 is SVGAGI. The CDR3 bases are TGTGCCAGCAGCCCTCAGGGTTATGGCTACACCTTC. The encoded protein is CASSPQGYGYTF.

About this clone itself: At one boundary the junction diverges from the germline segment, which might be a read error. This sequence joins TRBV7-7 and TRBJ2-1; the D gene is possibly TRBD2 (5 bases). The CDR3 length is 15 residues. Germline-derived CDR1 and CDR2 are SSHAT and FNYEAQ (reference sequence). Written as DNA, the CDR3 is TGTGCTAGCAGCTTAGCTGGGAGCTCCTACAATGAGCAGTTCTTC. This encodes CASSLAGSSYNEQFF.

The CDR3 sequence: CAWMKTGGTEAFF. The CDR3 bases are TGTGCCTGGATGAAGACAGGGGGCACTGAAGCTTTCTTT. This rearrangement joins TRBV30 to TRBJ1-1; 9 positions match TRBD1. The CDR3 runs to 13 residues. The germline gives CDR1 GTSNPN, CDR2 SVGIG (reference sequence). V was clipped by 4 bases and J by 4 bases; unmatched bases: 4. The complete variable domain, with remaining parts taken from reference TRBV30 and TRBJ1-1, reads SQTIHQWPATLVQPVGSPLSLECTVEGTSNPNLYWYRQAAGRGLQLLFYSVGIGQISSEVPQNLSASRPQDRQFILSSKKLLLSDSGFYLCAWMKTGGTEAFFGQGTRLTVV.

This clone showed up just a few times. The V call is TRBV5-1, the J call TRBJ1-3; D gene unclear. The CDR3 contains 14 residues. Germline V lookup: CDR1 SGHRS, CDR2 YFSETQ. The germline V and J ends were trimmed by 10 bases and 0 bases, with 14 bases remaining between them. The DNA of the CDR3 is TGCGCCTCAGCAGATCCAGCCTCTGGAAACACCATATATTTT. Translating it yields CASADPASGNTIYF.

The CDR3 DNA reads as TGTGCCTGGACCCCCGGGGGACAGCGTATCCACTTT. Protein product: CAWTPGGQRIHF. The rearrangement uses TRBV30 and TRBJ1-6; 7 bases are shared with TRBD1. This CDR3 contains 12 residues. J gave up 17 bases and V 4 bases, and 11 bases lay outside the gene matches. Germline assignment: CDR1 GTSNPN and CDR2 SVGIG (reference sequence).

The chain is built from TRBV7-2 and TRBJ2-3, with a tentative D call TRBD1 (6 bases). CDR1 and CDR2 (germline): SGHTA, FQGNSA. The CDR3 contains 13 residues. V was shortened by 3 bases and J by 6 bases, with 10 bases between the two germline ends. The CDR3 reads CASSLGARDTQYF. The CDR3 DNA is TGTGCCAGCAGCTTGGGGGCTAGGGATACGCAGTATTTT.